This TCR beta chain was sequenced in a study of neurological immune-mediated disorders. TCRdb re-analysed the 5' RACE reads in MiXCR, keeping a single row per CDR3 protein. Of almost 30,000 distinct CDR3 sequences detected, 9.5% to 13% appear once; the ten largest clones hold about 6%. This clonotype occurred many times. This TCR came from a woman aged 55-70 years in good health. Specimen: PBMCs.

The CDR3 nucleotides read TGCAGCGTGAGGACAGGGCCGATCTCCTACGAGCAGTACTTC. This sequence encodes CSVRTGPISYEQYF. The V gene is TRBV29-1, the J gene TRBJ2-7; 8 positions match TRBD1. The CDR3 loop spans 14 amino acids. Germline V gene lookup returns CDR1 SQVTM and CDR2 ANQGSEA. V was clipped by 6 bases and J by 0 bases; unmatched bases: 7.